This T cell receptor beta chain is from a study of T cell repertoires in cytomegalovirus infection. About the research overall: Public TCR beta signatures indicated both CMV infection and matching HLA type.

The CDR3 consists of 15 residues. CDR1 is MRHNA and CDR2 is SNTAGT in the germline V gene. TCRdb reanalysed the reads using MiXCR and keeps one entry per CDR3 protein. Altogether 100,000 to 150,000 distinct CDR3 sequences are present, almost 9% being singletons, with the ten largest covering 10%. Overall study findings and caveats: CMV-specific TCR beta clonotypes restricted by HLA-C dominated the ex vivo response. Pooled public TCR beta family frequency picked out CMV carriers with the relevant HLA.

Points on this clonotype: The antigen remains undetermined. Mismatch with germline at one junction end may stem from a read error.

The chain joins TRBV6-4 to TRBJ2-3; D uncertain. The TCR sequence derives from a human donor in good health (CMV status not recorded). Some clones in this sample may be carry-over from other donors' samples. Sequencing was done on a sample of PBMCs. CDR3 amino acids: CASSDATASTDSQYF. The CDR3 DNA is TGTGCCAGCAGTGATGCAACTGCCAGCACAGATTCGCAGTATTTT.